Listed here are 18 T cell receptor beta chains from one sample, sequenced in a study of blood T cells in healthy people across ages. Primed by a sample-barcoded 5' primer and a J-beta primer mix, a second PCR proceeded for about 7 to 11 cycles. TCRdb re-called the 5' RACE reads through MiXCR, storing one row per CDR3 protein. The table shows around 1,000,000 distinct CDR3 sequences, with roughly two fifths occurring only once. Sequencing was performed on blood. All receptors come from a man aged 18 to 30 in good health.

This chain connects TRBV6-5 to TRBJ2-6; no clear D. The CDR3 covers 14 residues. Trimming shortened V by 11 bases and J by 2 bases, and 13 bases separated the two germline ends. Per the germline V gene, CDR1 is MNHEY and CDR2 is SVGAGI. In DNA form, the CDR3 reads TGTGCCTCGAGGATAGGTACTGGGGCCAACGTCCTGACTTTC. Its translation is CASRIGTGANVLTF.

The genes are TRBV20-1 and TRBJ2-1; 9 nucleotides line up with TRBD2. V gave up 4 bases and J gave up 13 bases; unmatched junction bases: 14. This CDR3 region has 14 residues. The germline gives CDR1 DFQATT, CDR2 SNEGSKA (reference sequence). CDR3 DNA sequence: TGCAGTGCTATGGGCGGGACTAGCCGAGAGACCCAGTTCTTC. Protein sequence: CSAMGGTSRETQFF.

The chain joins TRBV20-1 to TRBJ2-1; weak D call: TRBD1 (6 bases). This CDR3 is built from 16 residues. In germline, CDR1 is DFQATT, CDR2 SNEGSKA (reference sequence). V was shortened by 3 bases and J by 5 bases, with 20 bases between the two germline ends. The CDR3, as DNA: TGCAGTGCTAGTCCTTCTCAGGGGCCGCTCCACAATGAGCAGTTCTTC. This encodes CSASPSQGPLHNEQFF.

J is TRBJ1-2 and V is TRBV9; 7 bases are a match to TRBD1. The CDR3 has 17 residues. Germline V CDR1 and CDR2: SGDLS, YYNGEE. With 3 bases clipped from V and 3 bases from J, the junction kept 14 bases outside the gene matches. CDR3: CASSATKTGDSDYGYTF. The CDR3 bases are TGTGCCAGCAGCGCCACAAAAACAGGGGATTCGGACTATGGCTACACCTTC.

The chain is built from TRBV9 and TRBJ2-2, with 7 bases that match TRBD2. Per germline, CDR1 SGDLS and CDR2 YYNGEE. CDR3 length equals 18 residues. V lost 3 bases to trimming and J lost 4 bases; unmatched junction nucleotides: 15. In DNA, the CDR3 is TGTGCCAGCAGCGACGGTAAAAAAGCGGGGACCCTCACCGGGGAGCTGTTTTTT. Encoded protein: CASSDGKKAGTLTGELFF.

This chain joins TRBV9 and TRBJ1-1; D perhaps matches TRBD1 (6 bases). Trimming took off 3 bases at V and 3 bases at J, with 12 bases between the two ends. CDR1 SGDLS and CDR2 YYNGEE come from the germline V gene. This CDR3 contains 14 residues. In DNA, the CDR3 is TGTGCCAGCAGCGCCACAGGGTTGGACACTGAAGCTTTCTTT. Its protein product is CASSATGLDTEAFF.

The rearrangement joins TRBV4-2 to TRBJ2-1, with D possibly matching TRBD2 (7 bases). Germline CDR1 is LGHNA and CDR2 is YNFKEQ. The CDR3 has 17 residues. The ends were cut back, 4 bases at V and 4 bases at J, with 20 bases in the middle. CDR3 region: CASSLLGGGSEYNEQFF. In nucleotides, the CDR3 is TGTGCCAGCAGCCTCCTAGGGGGGGGGTCCGAGTACAATGAGCAGTTCTTC.

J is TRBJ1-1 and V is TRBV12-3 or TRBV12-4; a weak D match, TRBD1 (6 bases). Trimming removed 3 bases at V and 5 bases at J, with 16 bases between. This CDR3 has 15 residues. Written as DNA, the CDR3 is TGTGCCAGCAGTTTGTTTGGAGGAGGGGGAACTGAAGCTTTCTTT. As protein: CASSLFGGGGTEAFF.

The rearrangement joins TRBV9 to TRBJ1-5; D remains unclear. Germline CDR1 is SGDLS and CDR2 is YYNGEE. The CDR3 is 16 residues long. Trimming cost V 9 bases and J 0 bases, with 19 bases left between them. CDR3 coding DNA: TGTGCCATCACCGTGGTACCACCTTATAGCAATCAGCCCCAGCATTTT. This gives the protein CAITVVPPYSNQPQHF.

The CDR3: CASSWAGGNTEAFF. As DNA, the CDR3 is TGTGCCAGCAGTTGGGCAGGGGGGAACACTGAAGCTTTCTTT. The V gene is TRBV5-5, the J gene TRBJ1-1; the match to TRBD1 covers 7 bases. Looked up from germline, CDR1 is SGHKS and CDR2 is YYEKEE (reference sequence). The J segment lost 1 base and the V segment lost 5 bases, leaving 5 bases of the junction unmatched. The length of the CDR3 is 14 residues.

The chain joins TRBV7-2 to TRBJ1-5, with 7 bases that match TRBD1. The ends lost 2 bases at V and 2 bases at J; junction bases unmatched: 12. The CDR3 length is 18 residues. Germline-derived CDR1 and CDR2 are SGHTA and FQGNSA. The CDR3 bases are TGTGCCAGCAGCTTAAACAGGGGTAGAGGTGACGGCAATCAGCCCCAGCATTTT. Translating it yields CASSLNRGRGDGNQPQHF.

This CDR3 reads CASSWAGGQPQHF. CDR3 DNA sequence: TGTGCCAGCAGTTGGGCAGGGGGTCAGCCCCAGCATTTT. The chain uses TRBV12-3 or TRBV12-4 and TRBJ1-5; 7 bases are shared with TRBD1. Germline trimming cut 4 bases from V and 6 bases from J; bases unmatched to any gene: 3. CDR3 length: 13 amino acids.

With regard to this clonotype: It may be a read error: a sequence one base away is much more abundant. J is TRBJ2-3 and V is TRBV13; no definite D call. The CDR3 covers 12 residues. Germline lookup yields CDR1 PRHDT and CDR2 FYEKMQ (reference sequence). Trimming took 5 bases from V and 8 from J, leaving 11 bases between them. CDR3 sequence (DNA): TGTGCCAGCAGCGACGGGCCAGGTACGCAGTATTTT. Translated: CASSDGPGTQYF. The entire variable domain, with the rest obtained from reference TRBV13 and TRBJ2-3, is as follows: AAGVIQSPRHLIKEKRETATLKCYPIPRHDTVYWYQQGPGQDPQFLISFYEKMQSDKGSIPDRFSAQQFSDYHSELNMSSLELGDSALYFCASSDGPGTQYFGPGTRLTVL.

CDR3 sequence reads: CASTQHAIYF. The CDR3 bases are TGCGCCAGCACCCAGCACGCCATATATTTT. This sequence joins TRBV4-1 and TRBJ1-3; no clear D gene. V gave up 7 bases and J gave up 11 bases, with 9 bases separating them. The CDR3 consists of 10 residues. CDR1 and CDR2 from the germline V gene are MGHRA and YSYEKL.

As DNA, the CDR3 is TGTGCCAGCAGTTACGATGCGAATACGCAGTATTTT. It encodes CASSYDANTQYF. V is TRBV6-6 and J is TRBJ2-3; D remains ambiguous. V lost 2 bases and J 7 bases, leaving 7 bases between the germline ends. Germline V gene lookup returns CDR1 MNHNY and CDR2 SVGAGI (reference sequence). The CDR3 extends over 12 amino acids.

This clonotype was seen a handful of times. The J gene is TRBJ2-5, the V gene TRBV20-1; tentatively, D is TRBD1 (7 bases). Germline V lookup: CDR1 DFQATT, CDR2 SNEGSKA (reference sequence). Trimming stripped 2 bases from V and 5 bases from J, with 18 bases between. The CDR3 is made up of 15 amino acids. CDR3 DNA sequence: TGCAGTGCTAGACGGCGGGGACAGATACAGGAGACCCAGTACTTC. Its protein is CSARRRGQIQETQYF.

CDR3 region: CASSSSGSPNEKLFF. Written as DNA, the CDR3 is TGCGCCAGCAGCTCGTCCGGGAGTCCAAATGAAAAACTGTTTTTT. The chain employs TRBV5-1 and TRBJ1-4; D is unresolved. The CDR3 length is 15 residues. Per the germline V gene, CDR1 is SGHRS and CDR2 is YFSETQ. Trimming stripped 3 bases from V and 5 bases from J, with 14 bases between.

The DNA for the CDR3 is TGTGCCAGCAGTCCCAAACAGGGGGCCTGGGATGGCTACACCTTC. Its translation is CASSPKQGAWDGYTF. This chain uses TRBV27 with TRBJ1-2; TRBD1 matches 9 bases. This CDR3 has 15 amino acids. Germline CDR1 and CDR2: MNHEY and SMNVEV (reference sequence). V was clipped by 5 bases and J by 6 bases; unmatched bases: 10.